This T cell receptor (beta chain) derives from a study of T cells after yellow fever vaccination. The wider study: Preparation used SMART-Seq v4 Ultra Low Input for the low-cell-number fractions.

This clonotype was counted between two and nine times. Its antigen is still unknown. One end of the junction fails to match germline, which may point to a read error. The CDR3 is made up of 17 amino acids. Germline CDR1 and CDR2: SGHTA and FQGNSA. TCRdb used MiXCR to reprocess the 5' RACE reads, holding one entry per CDR3 protein. Of 170,000 or so distinct CDR3 sequences in the sample, approximately 6% were seen once. Broader study findings: A weaker secondary response peaked on day 5, the primary on day 15.

The chain is built from TRBV7-2 and TRBJ1-1; TRBD1 matches at 10 bases. The source was CD4+ T cells sorted from PBMCs, collected on the day of the first yellow fever vaccination. The source of this sequence is a man aged 18 to 29 who received the YFV17D yellow fever vaccine. In DNA form, the CDR3 reads TGTGCCAGCAGCCCCCAGACAGGGGGCGATCTACGCACTCAAGCTTTCTTT. Translation gives CASSPQTGGDLRTQAFF. The full variable domain, in which reference TRBV7-2 and TRBJ1-1 provide the parts outside the CDR3, is GAGVSQSPSNKVTEKGKDVELRCDPISGHTALYWYRQSLGQGLEFLIYFQGNSAPDKSGLPSDRFSAERTGGSVSTLTIQRTQQEDSAVYLCASSPQTGGDLRTQAFFGQGTRLTVV.